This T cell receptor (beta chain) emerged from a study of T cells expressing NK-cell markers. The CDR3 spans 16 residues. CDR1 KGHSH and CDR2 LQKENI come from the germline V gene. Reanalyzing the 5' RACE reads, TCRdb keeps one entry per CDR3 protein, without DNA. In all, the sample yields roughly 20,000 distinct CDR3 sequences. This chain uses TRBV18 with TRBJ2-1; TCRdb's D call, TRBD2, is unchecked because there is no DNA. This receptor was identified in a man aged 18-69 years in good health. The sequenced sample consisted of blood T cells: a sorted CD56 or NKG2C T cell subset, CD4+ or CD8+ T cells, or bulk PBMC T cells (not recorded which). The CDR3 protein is CASSPQYGGRNNEQFF.